The T cell receptor beta chain under discussion was sequenced for a study of patients and donors after allogeneic stem cell transplantation. V lost 6 bases and J lost 3, with 11 bases in between. Germline V gives CDR1 DFQATT, CDR2 SNEGSKA (reference sequence). The CDR3 consists of 12 residues. MiXCR, applied by TCRdb to the RT-PCR reads, yields one record per CDR3 protein. Among some 87,000 distinct CDR3 sequences listed, roughly 52% were seen once. The TCR was taken from a human donor who was either an allogeneic HSCT recipient or a stem cell or donor lymphocyte infusion donor (not recorded which). It is not recorded whose cells these are; they may come from a transplant donor. The sample taken for sequencing was blood, either unsorted or a sorted T cell fraction (not recorded which). The chain links TRBV20-1 to TRBJ1-1; D is possibly TRBD1 (5 bases). The CDR3 DNA is TGCAGTGCCGAACCCAGGGACACTGAAGCTTTCTTT. Translated, it gives CSAEPRDTEAFF.